Sequencing of this T cell receptor (beta chain) was carried out in a study of vaccination and CD4 T cells after COVID-19. The wider study: Several convalescent cases were mild and one was severe, and all had been SARS-CoV-2 positive by nasal swab PCR. As control conditions, cultures were given either a CEFX pool serving as positive control, an HIV-1 Nef pool, or no peptide at all.

The junction had 7 bases not matched to a gene; V was cut back by 4 bases and J by 1 base. There are 16 residues in the CDR3. The germline V gene has CDR1 SGHNT and CDR2 YYREEE (reference sequence). Oncomine TCR Beta short-read sequencing was applied to DNA from cultured CD4+ T cells. TCRdb processed the PCR reads anew with MiXCR; each CDR3 protein has one entry. The data hold roughly 20,000 distinct CDR3 sequences, with approximately 56% observed a single time. The treatment was: approximately 9-day PBMC culture with coronavirus spike peptide pools or control peptides (ViraFEST assay). ViraFEST used peptide pools to expand antigen-specific T cells and subsequently sequenced their TCRs. As to this clonotype: Its antigen remains unknown.

Study conclusions and caveats: SARS-CoV-2-reactive clonotypes showed a nonsignificant median rise from approximately 21 to 40.

This chain joins TRBV5-4 and TRBJ2-1, with 8 nucleotides matching TRBD2. The sequence was collected from a human donor who had recovered from COVID-19. The starting material was CD4+ T cells from blood, cultured in vitro, obtained after SARS-CoV-2 vaccination. The CDR3 loop reads CASSAAGGPSYNEQFF. CDR3 in DNA: TGTGCCAGCAGCGCCGCGGGGGGTCCTTCCTACAATGAGCAGTTCTTC.